This T cell receptor (beta chain) originates from a study of prognosis after radiotherapy for stage I lung cancer. Study-level information: Enrolled patients had stage I non-small cell lung cancer and entered the cohort between 2018 and January 2019.

Amplification of TCR beta CDR3 from genomic DNA used two-round multiplex PCR. Primers (each specific to one TRBV or TRBJ gene) were used in first-round PCR. TCRdb analysed the multiplex PCR reads with MiXCR anew, one entry per CDR3 protein. The data show tens of thousands of distinct CDR3 sequences, around half seen once. This clonotype was seen repeatedly, ten times or more. Its matching antigen is unknown. Germline V CDR1 and CDR2: SEHNR, FQNEAQ (reference sequence). The CDR3 runs to 14 residues. V was pared by 4 bases and J by 9 bases, with 5 bases of the junction left unmatched. Study results and caveats: Any tumor specificity that the expanded TCR clones may have had was not determined. Clone counts measured for unique TCRs fell after stereotactic body radiation therapy, median roughly 9,300 versus 7,200.

The V and J genes are TRBV7-9 and TRBJ2-1; 11 positions agree with TRBD2. This clonotype was sampled from a donor older than 45 with non-small cell lung cancer. Sequencing was performed on PBMCs, taken before or after stereotactic body radiation therapy (not recorded which). CDR3 protein: CASSYLAGGSEQFF. CDR3 bases: TGTGCCAGCAGCTACCTAGCGGGGGGAAGTGAGCAGTTCTTC.